Following are 24 T cell receptor beta chains from one sample sequenced in a study of blood T cell repertoires in COVID-19. Sequencing used immunoSEQ multiplex PCR; TCRdb keeps in-frame clones, though not all of them. This table holds fewer than 200,000 clones, roughly 83% found once. The sequencing input was PBMCs or T cells enriched from blood (not recorded which). Receptor source: a woman aged 45-60 years who had recovered from COVID-19.

The rearrangement joins TRBV18 to TRBJ1-5; D unresolved. There are 15 residues in the CDR3. The V end was cut by 6 bases, the J end by 2 bases, with 14 bases between. The germline CDR1 and CDR2 sequences are KGHSH and LQKENI. CDR3 in DNA: TGTGCCAGCTCGCCTGGCGTCGGGGGCAATCAGCCCCAGCATTTT. Translation gives CASSPGVGGNQPQHF.

The genes are TRBV30 and TRBJ1-2, with D unresolved. This CDR3 region has 14 residues. The germline V gene has CDR1 GTSNPN and CDR2 SVGIG (reference sequence). V lost 4 bases to trimming and J lost 4 bases, with 16 bases between them. The CDR3 sequence: CAWTYGGIGYGYTF. CDR3 DNA: TGTGCCTGGACCTACGGAGGGATCGGCTATGGCTACACCTTC. The whole variable domain, filled in from reference TRBV30 and TRBJ1-2, reads SQTIHQWPATLVQPVGSPLSLECTVEGTSNPNLYWYRQAAGRGLQLLFYSVGIGQISSEVPQNLSASRPQDRQFILSSKKLLLSDSGFYLCAWTYGGIGYGYTFGSGTRLTVV.

DNA of the CDR3: TGTGCCAGCGGGACAGGGGGTTACGAGCAGTACGTC. It specifies CASGTGGYEQYV. V usage is TRBV7-9 and J usage is TRBJ2-7; 11 nucleotides line up with TRBD1. The CDR3 is made up of 12 amino acids. With V trimmed by 8 bases and J by 4 bases, 1 base remained unmatched. Germline CDR1 and CDR2: SEHNR and FQNEAQ (reference sequence).

The rearrangement links TRBV30 to TRBJ2-4, with 7 positions matching TRBD1. The CDR3 consists of 15 residues. Germline CDR1 is GTSNPN and CDR2 is SVGIG (reference sequence). Unmatched junction bases numbered 9, after V lost 2 bases and J lost 5 bases. DNA for the CDR3: TGTGCCTGGAGTCATACGAACAGGGGCCAAAACATTCAGTACTTC. As protein: CAWSHTNRGQNIQYF.

The chain has TRBV6-1 and TRBJ2-7, with 10 nucleotides matching TRBD1. CDR1 is MNHNS and CDR2 is SASEGT in the germline V gene. CDR3 length: 14 residues. V dropped 1 base and J dropped 4; count of bases not matched to a gene: 1. Here the CDR3 DNA reads TGTGCCAGCAGTGAAGGACAGGGGGCGTACGAGCAGTACGTC. Translation gives CASSEGQGAYEQYV.

V is TRBV6-5 and J is TRBJ1-6; the D gene is possibly TRBD1 (6 bases). CDR1 and CDR2 from the germline V gene are MNHEY and SVGAGI. The CDR3 has 14 residues. V lost 5 bases to trimming and J lost 5 bases, with 10 bases between them. CDR3 sequence reads: CASSPGQHNSPLHF. In DNA, the CDR3 is TGTGCCAGCAGTCCCGGACAGCATAATTCACCCCTCCACTTT.

V is TRBV4-1 and J is TRBJ2-1; no reliable D call. V lost 1 base and J lost 2, with 9 bases in between. This CDR3 contains 15 residues. Germline assignment: CDR1 MGHRA and CDR2 YSYEKL. CDR3 bases: TGCGCCAGCAGCCAAGTGAGTGACACCTACAATGAGCAGTTCTTC. Protein: CASSQVSDTYNEQFF.

This clone has ten or more counts. This sequence joins TRBV3-1 (or the pseudogene TRBV3-2) and TRBJ2-1; a possible D gene is TRBD2 (7 bases). The CDR3 is 15 amino acids. Germline CDR1 is LGHDT and CDR2 is YNNKEL (reference sequence). The V end lost 4 bases, the J end lost 3 bases, and 13 bases lay between the germline ends. CDR3 sequence: CASSRLGGVYNEQFF. CDR3 in DNA: TGTGCCAGCAGCCGCCTAGGGGGGGTCTACAATGAGCAGTTCTTC.

The CDR3 region has the DNA TGTGCCAGCAGTTTATCTAGGAGTGAGCAGTTCTTC. As protein: CASSLSRSEQFF. V gene TRBV27 combines with J gene TRBJ2-1; no clear D. Deletions cut 0 bases from V and 9 bases from J, with 6 bases between. Germline V gene data show CDR1 as MNHEY and CDR2 as SMNVEV (reference sequence). CDR3 length: 12 amino acids.

This CDR3 is CASSTRHATNEKLFF. The DNA for the CDR3 is TGCGCCAGCAGCACTCGACATGCAACTAATGAAAAACTGTTTTTT. The chain combines TRBV5-1 with TRBJ1-4; D call uncertain. The V gene's germline CDR1 is SGHRS and CDR2 YFSETQ. V was shortened by 4 bases and J by 0 bases, with 10 bases between the two germline ends. This CDR3 contains 15 residues.

The chain combines TRBV5-4 with TRBJ2-5, with a tentative D call TRBD2 (6 bases). V lost 0 bases and J 3 bases, leaving 6 bases between the germline ends. This CDR3 contains 13 residues. Germline loops: CDR1 SGHNT, CDR2 YYREEE (reference sequence). CDR3 in DNA: TGTGCCAGCAGCTTGGGCGGGGAAGAGACCCAGTACTTC. Its protein product is CASSLGGEETQYF.

The rearrangement uses TRBV14 and TRBJ1-2; D unclear. CDR3 length: 12 amino acids. Germline CDR1 and CDR2: SGHDN and FVKESK. V lost 4 bases, J lost 4 bases, and 7 bases lay in between. The CDR3 spells CASSLSSYGYTF. DNA for the CDR3: TGTGCCAGCAGCCTCTCCTCCTATGGCTACACCTTC.

This clone is a singleton in its sample. The rearrangement joins TRBV29-1 to TRBJ2-1, with TRBD1 as a possible D gene (5 bases). V was trimmed by 6 bases and J by 9 bases, leaving 12 bases between them. The CDR3 has 11 amino acids. Germline CDR1 is SQVTM and CDR2 is ANQGSEA. The CDR3 region has the DNA TGCAGCGTGGCACCCCAGGGTGAGCAGTTCTTC. It specifies CSVAPQGEQFF.

The gene calls are TRBV10-2 and TRBJ1-2; D call uncertain. V lost 5 bases to trimming and J lost 8 bases, with 15 bases between them. Germline values: CDR1 WSHSY, CDR2 SAAADI. The CDR3 sequence is 13 residues long. The CDR3 region has the DNA TGCGCCAGCAGTCCGCCTTCGACTGGAGGCTACACCTTC. It specifies CASSPPSTGGYTF.

This chain connects TRBV20-1 to TRBJ2-1; 10 bases line up with TRBD2. CDR3 size: 15 residues. Germline-derived CDR1 and CDR2 are DFQATT and SNEGSKA (reference sequence). Unmatched junction bases numbered 3, after V lost 3 bases and J lost 1 base. This CDR3 is CSASGTSVSYNEQFF. The CDR3 nucleotides are TGCAGTGCTAGTGGGACTAGCGTATCCTACAATGAGCAGTTCTTC.

This clone has only a few counts. Other DNA sequences from this sample encode an identical CDR3 as well. This chain joins TRBV12-3 or TRBV12-4 and TRBJ1-2, with TRBD1 matching 7 bases. V shed 6 bases and J 4 bases; nucleotides not matched to a gene: 5. This CDR3 is 13 amino acids long. The CDR3 region is CASSLRGPYGYTF. Written as DNA, the CDR3 is TGTGCCAGCAGCCTAAGGGGGCCCTATGGCTACACCTTC.

J is TRBJ1-1 and V is TRBV11-2; D is unclear. Per the germline V gene, CDR1 is SGHAT and CDR2 is FQNNGV. The CDR3 length is 12 residues. Trimming shortened V by 2 bases and J by 7 bases, and 8 bases separated the two germline ends. CDR3 nucleotides: TGTGCCAGCAGCTTAACGCAGGTTGAAGCTTTCTTT. Encoded protein: CASSLTQVEAFF.

The chain has TRBV29-1 and TRBJ1-1, with D unresolved. V gave up 6 bases and J gave up 6 bases, with 11 bases separating them. The CDR3 consists of 11 residues. The germline V gene has CDR1 SQVTM and CDR2 ANQGSEA. The CDR3 nucleotides read TGCAGCGTAGCGGTCCTGGCTGAAGCTTTCTTT. Translating it yields CSVAVLAEAFF.

This clone showed up just a few times. J is TRBJ1-3 and V is TRBV3-1 (or the pseudogene TRBV3-2); no clear D gene. The ends were cut back, 4 bases at V and 0 bases at J, with 10 bases in the middle. The V gene's germline CDR1 is LGHDT and CDR2 YNNKEL (reference sequence). This CDR3 has 15 residues. DNA for the CDR3: TGTGCCAGCAGCCTATACACCCCCTCTGGAAACACCATATATTTT. Protein sequence: CASSLYTPSGNTIYF.

The genes are TRBV19 and TRBJ1-1; D unresolved. Trimming stripped 1 base from V and 0 bases from J, with 9 bases between. This CDR3 region has 15 residues. Looked up from germline, CDR1 is LNHDA and CDR2 is SQIVND (reference sequence). CDR3 DNA: TGTGCCAGTAGTATAGTCGGGAACATGAACACTGAAGCTTTCTTT. Protein: CASSIVGNMNTEAFF.

This clone has only one observation. This chain uses TRBV4-1 with TRBJ2-2, with TRBD1 matching over 7 bases. CDR1 and CDR2 from the germline V gene are MGHRA and YSYEKL. This CDR3 comprises 17 residues. The trim removed 3 bases at V and 4 bases at J, leaving 11 bases unmatched. The DNA for the CDR3 is TGCGCCAGCAGCCAGGTGACCGGGACAGTGGGCACCGGGGAGCTGTTTTTT. Its protein product is CASSQVTGTVGTGELFF.

The rearrangement links TRBV19 to TRBJ2-5; TRBD1 matches 8 bases. This CDR3 is built from 14 residues. Germline V gives CDR1 LNHDA, CDR2 SQIVND (reference sequence). Unmatched junction bases numbered 4, after V lost 5 bases and J lost 2 bases. CDR3 DNA sequence: TGTGCCAGTAGTGAGTACAGGGGGCAAGAGACCCAGTACTTC. Translating it yields CASSEYRGQETQYF.

V and J are TRBV4-1 and TRBJ1-5; 7 bases align to TRBD1. The CDR3 covers 17 residues. V dropped 2 bases and J dropped 2; count of bases not matched to a gene: 9. Per germline, CDR1 MGHRA and CDR2 YSYEKL. The CDR3 bases are TGCGCCAGCAGCCAAACCGGCGACAGGGCTCGCAATCAGCCCCAGCATTTT. As protein: CASSQTGDRARNQPQHF.

J is TRBJ1-1 and V is TRBV5-4; TRBD1 aligns across 7 bases. Germline trimming cut 4 bases from V and 6 bases from J; bases unmatched to any gene: 6. This CDR3 contains 13 residues. Germline CDR1 is SGHNT and CDR2 is YYREEE (reference sequence). In DNA form, the CDR3 reads TGTGCCAGCAGCCAAACAGGGGTTCCTGAAGCTTTCTTT. This translates into CASSQTGVPEAFF. Combining the CDR3 with reference TRBV5-4 and TRBJ1-1 gives the whole variable domain ETGVTQSPTHLIKTRGQQVTLRCSSQSGHNTVSWYQQALGQGPQFIFQYYREEENGRGNFPPRFSGLQFPNYSSELNVNALELDDSALYLCASSQTGVPEAFFGQGTRLTVV.